The following is a T cell receptor beta chain sequence with its context. Its specificity is not known. No treatment had been given to any patient before thyroid surgery. Trimming removed 5 bases from V and 9 bases from J; junction bases left unmatched: 7. The CDR3 has 12 residues. This entry belongs to a study of metastatic and nonmetastatic thyroid tumors. As for the study in general: Across peripheral blood and tumor or nodule tissue samples taken from malignant and benign thyroid patients, the repertoires were compared with one another. The study, taken as a whole, reports: As reported, TCR beta diversity in blood and tumor was significantly higher in malignant thyroid tumors than in benign nodules.

As processed by the authors: Researchers built a distant-metastasis classifier for papillary thyroid cancer that drew on CDR3 differences across clinicopathological groups. TCRdb ran MiXCR on the PCR reads. It is TCRdb's table, rather than the study itself, that gives the V and J calls and clone size. The data show under 35,000 clones, approximately 34% seen once. The material sequenced was tumor tissue. The chain uses TRBV12-3 or TRBV12-4 and TRBJ2-7; 7 bases match TRBD2. The TCR originated in a female donor with papillary thyroid cancer or a benign thyroid nodule (not recorded which). Some clones in this sample may be carry-over from other donors' samples. The CDR3 nucleotides read TGTGCCAGCAGTCCAAGACTAGCCGGGCAGTACTTC. Translated: CASSPRLAGQYF.